These T cell receptor beta chains were read from a single sample in a study of cytomegalovirus exposure and HLA in healthy donors. The table came from immunoSEQ multiplex PCR; TCRdb's copy has only in-frame clones and leaves some out. The sample holds 160,000 or so clones, 75% to 90% seen once. The sequencing input was PBMCs. The receptors stem from a young woman in good health and CMV-seronegative. Each CDR3 is given with its conserved first and last residue. A D gene is named only where the DNA matches it firmly. Only some rows state a clone size, as once, few, many or a class for expanded clones.

-	TRBD1	TRBV7-8	TRBJ2-5	TGTGCCAGCAGCTTACGGGACAGGGACAGAGGAGAGACCCAGTACTTC	CASSLRDRDRGETQYF
few	-	TRBV10-3	TRBJ1-6	TGTGCCATCAGTGAGCCCCCTAACAGTCCATATAATTCACCCCTCCACTTT	CAISEPPNSPYNSPLHF
-	-	TRBV9	TRBJ1-1	TGTGCCAGCAGCGGCGGGACGGCGAACACTGAAGCTTTCTTT	CASSGGTANTEAFF
-	-	TRBV15	TRBJ1-3	TGTGCCACCAGCACTGGGCGAACGACTGGAAACACCATATATTTT	CATSTGRTTGNTIYF
-	TRBD1	TRBV27	TRBJ2-2	TGTGCCAGCAGTTATACAGGGGCCACCGGGGAGCTGTTTTTT	CASSYTGATGELFF
-	-	TRBV28	TRBJ2-1	TGTGCCAGCAGTTTTGTGAGGGCCGCGCAGTTCTTC	CASSFVRAAQFF
-	TRBD1	TRBV2	TRBJ2-7	TGTGCCAGCAGTGGAGGGGGCGCGAGGGCTTACGAGCAGTACTTC	CASSGGGARAYEQYF
-	-	TRBV19	TRBJ2-1	TGTGCCAGTAGGGAGGGGAGTTACAATGAGCAGTTCTTC	CASREGSYNEQFF
-	-	TRBV28	TRBJ1-5	TGTGCCAGCAGTAAGGAAGGGGAGGATTATCAGCCCCAGCATTTT	CASSKEGEDYQPQHF
-	-	TRBV5-6	TRBJ2-7	TGTGCCAGCAGCTTACAACCTCTTACCTCCTACGAGCAGTACTTC	CASSLQPLTSYEQYF
-	-	TRBV6-5	TRBJ2-7	TGTGCCAGCAGTAGGGACTGGGCCTACGAGCAGTACTTC	CASSRDWAYEQYF
-	-	TRBV2	TRBJ2-7	TGTGCCAGCAGTGATGTCGGGAGCTCCTACGAGCAGTACTTC	CASSDVGSSYEQYF
-	-	TRBV2	TRBJ2-1	TGTGCCAGCGAGTCAGCGGGTGACTCCCTCTTAAATGAGCAGTTCTTC	CASESAGDSLLNEQFF
-	TRBD1	TRBV7-9	TRBJ2-1	TGTGCCAGCAGCTTAGCTTGGGACAGGGAGGTTACTAATGAGCAGTTCTTC	CASSLAWDREVTNEQFF
-	TRBD2	TRBV7-9	TRBJ2-1	TGTGCCAGCAGCGTACTACTAGCGGGGGGGATCGATGAGCAGTTCTTC	CASSVLLAGGIDEQFF
-	TRBD1	TRBV10-1	TRBJ2-5	TGCGCCAGCCTGGGACAGGGCCAAGAGACCCAGTACTTC	CASLGQGQETQYF
-	TRBD1	TRBV4-2	TRBJ1-2	TGTGCCAGCAGCTCGGGACAGAGCTCCTTCTTGACTAACTATGGCTACACCTTC	CASSSGQSSFLTNYGYTF
few	-	TRBV11-2	TRBJ1-6	TGTGCCAGCAGCTTAGACAGGCGCGGGACTAATTCACCCCTCCACTTT	CASSLDRRGTNSPLHF
-	TRBD1	TRBV6-6	TRBJ1-6	TGTGCCAGCAGTTACTTGGGGACAGTCAATAATTCACCCCTCCACTTT	CASSYLGTVNNSPLHF
-	TRBD2	TRBV7-9	TRBJ2-5	TGTGCCAGCAGCCCCGGGACTAGCATTCAAGAGACCCAGTACTTC	CASSPGTSIQETQYF
-	TRBD1	TRBV29-1	TRBJ1-2	TGCAGCGTCGGACAGGACTATGGCTACACCTTC	CSVGQDYGYTF
-	TRBD2	TRBV9	TRBJ2-1	TGTGCCAGCAGCGTAGTGACTAGCGGGGGGGGTGAGCAGTTCTTC	CASSVVTSGGGEQFF
-	TRBD2	TRBV5-6	TRBJ2-5	TGTGCCAGCAGCTTGGATCTAGCGGGGGGCCTCAGGACCCAGTACTTC	CASSLDLAGGLRTQYF
once	TRBD2	TRBV19	TRBJ2-3	TGTGCCAGTTCCGGGACTAGCGGGAGCTGGGGCACAGATACGCAGTATTTT	CASSGTSGSWGTDTQYF
-	TRBD2	TRBV6-4	TRBJ2-3	TGTGCCAGCAGTGACTCGACTAGCGGGGGGGGCACAGATACGCAGTATTTT	CASSDSTSGGGTDTQYF
-	TRBD2	TRBV28	TRBJ2-3	TGTGCCAGCAGTAGTGGACTAGCGGGCACAGATACGCAGTATTTT	CASSSGLAGTDTQYF
-	-	TRBV27	TRBJ1-1	TGTGCCAGCAGTTGGTCCCCGGGGGGAAGCACTGAAGCTTTCTTT	CASSWSPGGSTEAFF
-	TRBD1	TRBV5-4	TRBJ1-5	TGTGCCACCTCACGACAGGGTTTAAATCAGCCCCAGCATTTT	CATSRQGLNQPQHF
-	TRBD1	TRBV2	TRBJ2-2	TGTGCCAGCAGTGAAGACGGACAGGGAATTGGCACCGGGGAGCTGTTTTTT	CASSEDGQGIGTGELFF
-	-	TRBV7-8	TRBJ2-1	TGTGCCAGCACTCTTGGGAGTGAGCTCTACAATGAGCAGTTCTTC	CASTLGSELYNEQFF
-	-	TRBV13	TRBJ2-5	TGTGCCAGCAGCGCCGGGGAGGCGGTCGTAGAGACCCAGTACTTC	CASSAGEAVVETQYF
-	-	TRBV30	TRBJ1-2	TGTGCCTGGAGTCCCGCCGAGGCCCGACACTATGGCTACACCTTC	CAWSPAEARHYGYTF
-	-	TRBV29-1	TRBJ2-3	TGCAGCGGGGACGACCAGGGGTCAGATACGCAGTATTTT	CSGDDQGSDTQYF
-	-	TRBV27	TRBJ2-7	TGTGCCAGCATGGGGAGCAGGCCCTTCTCCTACGAGCAGTACTTC	CASMGSRPFSYEQYF
once	TRBD2	TRBV7-9	TRBJ2-7	TGTGCCAGCAGCCCAAGAGCGGGGGGATCCTACGAGCAGTACTTC	CASSPRAGGSYEQYF
few	-	TRBV6-5	TRBJ1-4	TGTGCCAGCAGGGACACAGCAACTAATGAAAAACTGTTTTTT	CASRDTATNEKLFF
-	-	TRBV5-1	TRBJ2-3	TGCGCCAGCAGCGAAACAGGAACGAATACGCAGTATTTT	CASSETGTNTQYF
once	-	TRBV27	TRBJ1-5	TGTGCCAGCAGTTCTTTCTCAGGGGCGGGCAATCAGCCCCAGCATTTT	CASSSFSGAGNQPQHF
-	TRBD1	TRBV5-6	TRBJ2-5	TGTGCCAGCAGCTCGCAATGGACAGGGGGCAGCGAGACCCAGTACTTC	CASSSQWTGGSETQYF
-	-	TRBV25-1	TRBJ2-5	TGTGCCAGCAGTGAAAGCCCCCGGGAGACCCAGTACTTC	CASSESPRETQYF
-	TRBD2	TRBV4-1	TRBJ2-1	TGCGCCACAGCGGGGGGAGACCCCTACAATGAGCAGTTCTTC	CATAGGDPYNEQFF
once	TRBD1	TRBV19	TRBJ1-2	TGTGCCAGTAGTGACCCCGGGACAGGGAATGGCTACACCTTC	CASSDPGTGNGYTF
-	TRBD1	TRBV27	TRBJ2-2	TGTGCCAGCAGTTTAGGGGGACAGGCCGGCGGGGAGCTGTTTTTT	CASSLGGQAGGELFF
-	TRBD1	TRBV28	TRBJ1-4	TGTGCCAGCAGACCCACAGGGGACAGTGAAAAACTGTTTTTT	CASRPTGDSEKLFF
-	-	TRBV6-1	TRBJ2-1	TGTGCCAGCAGTGTCGGACAGATTAGATACAATGAGCAGTTCTTC	CASSVGQIRYNEQFF
-	TRBD2	TRBV13	TRBJ2-5	TGTGCCAGCAGTCGACCCCTCTTCGGGAGGGTAGGGGAGACCCAGTACTTC	CASSRPLFGRVGETQYF
-	-	TRBV27	TRBJ2-7	TGTGCCAGCAGTTTAGCGATGGCGGGGTTCTACGAGCAGTACTTC	CASSLAMAGFYEQYF
-	TRBD1	TRBV2	TRBJ2-2	TGTGCCAGCGGCCGGACAGGGCCCGGGGAGCTGTTTTTT	CASGRTGPGELFF
-	-	TRBV30	TRBJ2-7	TGTGCCTGGACCCGAATTGGGAGCGAGCAGTACTTC	CAWTRIGSEQYF
once	TRBD1	TRBV27	TRBJ1-1	TGTGCCAGCCAAATGGGGCGACAGGGGAGCACTGAAGCTTTCTTT	CASQMGRQGSTEAFF
-	-	TRBV29-1	TRBJ2-7	TGCAGCGTTGTAGGTAGAGGGACTCCCTACGAGCAGTACTTC	CSVVGRGTPYEQYF
-	TRBD1	TRBV6-1	TRBJ2-2	TGTGCCAGCACGCGACAGGGAGTAGCCGGGGAGCTGTTTTTT	CASTRQGVAGELFF
-	TRBD2	TRBV10-3	TRBJ2-1	TGTGCCATCAGACATCTAGCGTGGGAGGGGAATGAGCAGTTCTTC	CAIRHLAWEGNEQFF
-	-	TRBV7-7	TRBJ1-3	TGTGCCAGCAGCTTAGGGCCGGGCGAAGAAACGGGGGGAAACACCATATATTTT	CASSLGPGEETGGNTIYF